The entry below describes one TCR beta chain. This sample was taken from a study of blood T cell repertoires in COVID-19. Looking at the study overall: Samples taken during acute and convalescent COVID-19 were collected in the United States, Italy and Spain. In each case, the material was cDNA or gDNA derived from T cells, B-cell-depleted T cells, or PBMCs.

It was during active infection that Seattle patients were enrolled and then longitudinally followed. Sequencing was performed with immunoSEQ multiplex PCR; in TCRdb, only in-frame clones are kept and a portion is missing. The sample holds under 450,000 clones, 88% seen once. Sequenced sample: peripheral blood. The source of this sequence is a woman aged 45-65 years with COVID-19, enrolled during active disease.

CDR3 nucleotides: TGTGCCAGCAGCGTCAGGGCCGAGGACTATGGCTACACCTTC. Protein sequence: CASSVRAEDYGYTF. The V gene is TRBV13, the J gene TRBJ1-2, with D perhaps TRBD1 (5 bases). Trimming took 5 bases from V and 3 from J, leaving 13 bases between them. The CDR3 has 14 amino acids. CDR1 PRHDT and CDR2 FYEKMQ come from the germline V gene (reference sequence). Looking up the rest from reference TRBV13 and TRBJ1-2 gives the full variable domain: AAGVIQSPRHLIKEKRETATLKCYPIPRHDTVYWYQQGPGQDPQFLISFYEKMQSDKGSIPDRFSAQQFSDYHSELNMSSLELGDSALYFCASSVRAEDYGYTFGSGTRLTVV.